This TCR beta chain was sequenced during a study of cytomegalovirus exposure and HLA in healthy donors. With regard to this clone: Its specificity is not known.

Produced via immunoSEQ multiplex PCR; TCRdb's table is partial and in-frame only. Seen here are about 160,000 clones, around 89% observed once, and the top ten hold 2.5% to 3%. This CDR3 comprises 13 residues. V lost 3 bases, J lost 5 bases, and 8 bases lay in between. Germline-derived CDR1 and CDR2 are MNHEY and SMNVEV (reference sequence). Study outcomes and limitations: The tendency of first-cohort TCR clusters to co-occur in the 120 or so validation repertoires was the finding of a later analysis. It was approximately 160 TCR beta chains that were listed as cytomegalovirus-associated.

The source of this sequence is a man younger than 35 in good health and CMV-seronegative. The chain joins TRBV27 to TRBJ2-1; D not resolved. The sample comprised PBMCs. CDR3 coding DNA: TGTGCCAGCAGTTTCATCGCGAACAATGAGCAGTTCTTC. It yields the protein CASSFIANNEQFF.